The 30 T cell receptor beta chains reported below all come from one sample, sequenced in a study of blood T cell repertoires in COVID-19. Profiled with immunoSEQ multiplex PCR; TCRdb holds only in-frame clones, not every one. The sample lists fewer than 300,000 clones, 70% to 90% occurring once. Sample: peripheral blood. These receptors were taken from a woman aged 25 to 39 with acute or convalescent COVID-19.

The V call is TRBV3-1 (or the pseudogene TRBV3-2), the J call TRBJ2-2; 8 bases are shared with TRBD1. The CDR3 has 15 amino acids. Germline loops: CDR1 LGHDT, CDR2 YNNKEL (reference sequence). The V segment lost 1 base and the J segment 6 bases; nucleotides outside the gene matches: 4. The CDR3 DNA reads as TGTGCCAGCAGCCAAGGACAGGGGAGAGCCGGGGAGCTGTTTTTT. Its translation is CASSQGQGRAGELFF.

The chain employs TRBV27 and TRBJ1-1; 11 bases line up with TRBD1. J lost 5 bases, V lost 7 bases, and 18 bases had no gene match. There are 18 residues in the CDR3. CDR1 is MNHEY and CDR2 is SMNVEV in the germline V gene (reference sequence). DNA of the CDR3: TGTGCCAGCATTGAACTCGGGACAGGGGGTATTTCTTGGACTGAAGCTTTCTTT. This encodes CASIELGTGGISWTEAFF.

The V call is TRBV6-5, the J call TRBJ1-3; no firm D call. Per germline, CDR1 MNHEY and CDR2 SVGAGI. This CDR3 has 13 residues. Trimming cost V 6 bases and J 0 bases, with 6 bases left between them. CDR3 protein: CASREPSGNTIYF. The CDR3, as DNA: TGTGCCAGCAGGGAGCCCTCTGGAAACACCATATATTTT.

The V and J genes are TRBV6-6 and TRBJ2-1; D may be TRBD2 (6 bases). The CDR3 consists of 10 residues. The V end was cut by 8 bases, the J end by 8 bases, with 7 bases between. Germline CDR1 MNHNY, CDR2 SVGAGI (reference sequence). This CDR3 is CASGGDEQFF. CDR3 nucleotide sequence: TGTGCCAGCGGAGGGGATGAGCAGTTCTTC.

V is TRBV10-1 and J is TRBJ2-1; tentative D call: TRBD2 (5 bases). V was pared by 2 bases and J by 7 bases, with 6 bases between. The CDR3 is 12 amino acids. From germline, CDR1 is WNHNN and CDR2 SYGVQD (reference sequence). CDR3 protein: CASSEAGNEQFF. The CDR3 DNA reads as TGCGCCAGCAGTGAGGCGGGTAATGAGCAGTTCTTC.

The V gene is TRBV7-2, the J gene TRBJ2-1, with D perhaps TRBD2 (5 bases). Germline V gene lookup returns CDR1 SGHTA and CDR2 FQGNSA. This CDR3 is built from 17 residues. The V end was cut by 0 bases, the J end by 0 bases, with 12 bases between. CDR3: CASSLAGAASSYNEQFF. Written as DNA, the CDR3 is TGTGCCAGCAGCTTAGCAGGAGCGGCCAGCTCCTACAATGAGCAGTTCTTC.

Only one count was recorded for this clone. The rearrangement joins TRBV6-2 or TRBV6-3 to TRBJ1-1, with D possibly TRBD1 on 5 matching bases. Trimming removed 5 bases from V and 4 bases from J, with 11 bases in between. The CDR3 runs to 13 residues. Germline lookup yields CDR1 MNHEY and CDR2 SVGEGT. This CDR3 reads CASSDPGGTEAFF. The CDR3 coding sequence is TGTGCCAGCAGTGACCCGGGGGGCACTGAAGCTTTCTTT.

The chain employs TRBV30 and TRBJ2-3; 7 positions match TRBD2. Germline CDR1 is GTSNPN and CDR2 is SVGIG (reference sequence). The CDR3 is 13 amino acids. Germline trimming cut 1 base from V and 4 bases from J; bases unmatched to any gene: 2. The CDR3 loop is CAWSGEGPDTQYF. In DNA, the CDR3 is TGTGCCTGGAGTGGGGAGGGACCAGATACGCAGTATTTT.

The CDR3 bases are TGTGCCAGCAGCTTAGGACGCGGGGCAGGCTTTTTGTTTTTT. Its translation: CASSLGRGAGFLFF. This rearrangement joins TRBV11-2 to TRBJ1-4; D may be TRBD1 (5 bases). The germline gives CDR1 SGHAT, CDR2 FQNNGV. The CDR3 length is 14 residues. V was cut by 1 base and J by 15 bases, with 18 bases left in between.

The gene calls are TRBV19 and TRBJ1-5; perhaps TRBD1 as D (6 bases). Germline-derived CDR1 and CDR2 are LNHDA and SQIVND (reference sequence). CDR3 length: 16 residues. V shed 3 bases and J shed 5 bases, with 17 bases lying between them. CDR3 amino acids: CASSIRQGPSDQPQHF. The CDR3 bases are TGTGCCAGTAGTATCCGTCAGGGGCCCTCGGATCAGCCCCAGCATTTT.

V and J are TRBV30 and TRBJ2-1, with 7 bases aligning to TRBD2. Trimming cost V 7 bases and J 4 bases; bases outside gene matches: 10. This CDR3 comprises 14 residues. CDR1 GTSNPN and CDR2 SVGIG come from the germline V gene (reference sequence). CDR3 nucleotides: TGTGCCTCCCTAGCGGAGGGTGGTTACAATGAGCAGTTCTTC. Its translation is CASLAEGGYNEQFF.

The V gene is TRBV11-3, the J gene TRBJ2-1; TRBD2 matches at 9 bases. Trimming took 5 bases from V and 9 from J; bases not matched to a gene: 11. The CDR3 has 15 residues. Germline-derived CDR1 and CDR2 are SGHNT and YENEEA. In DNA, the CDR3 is TGTGCCAGCAGCCCCGGGACTAGCTTTAGACTTGAGCAGTTCTTC. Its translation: CASSPGTSFRLEQFF.

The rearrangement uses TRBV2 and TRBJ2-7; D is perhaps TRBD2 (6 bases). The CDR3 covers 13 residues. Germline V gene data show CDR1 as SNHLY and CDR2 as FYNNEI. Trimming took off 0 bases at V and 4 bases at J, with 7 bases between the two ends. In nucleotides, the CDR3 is TGTGCCAGCAGTGAAGCGCGGGGTTACGAGCAGTACTTC. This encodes CASSEARGYEQYF.

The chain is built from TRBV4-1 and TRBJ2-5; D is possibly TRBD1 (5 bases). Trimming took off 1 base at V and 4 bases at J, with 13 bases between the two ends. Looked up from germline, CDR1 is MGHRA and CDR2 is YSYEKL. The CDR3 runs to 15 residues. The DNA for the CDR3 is TGCGCCAGCAGCCAAGTCCAGGGTAGGGGAGAGACCCAGTACTTC. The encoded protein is CASSQVQGRGETQYF.

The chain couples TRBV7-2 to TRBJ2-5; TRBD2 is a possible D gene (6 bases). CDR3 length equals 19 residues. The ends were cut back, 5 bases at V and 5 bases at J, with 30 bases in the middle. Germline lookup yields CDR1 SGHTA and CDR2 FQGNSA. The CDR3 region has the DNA TGTGCCAGCAGCCTTCGTGTTGCGGCGGGGCCGCTCCTGGGGGAGACCCAGTACTTC. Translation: CASSLRVAAGPLLGETQYF.

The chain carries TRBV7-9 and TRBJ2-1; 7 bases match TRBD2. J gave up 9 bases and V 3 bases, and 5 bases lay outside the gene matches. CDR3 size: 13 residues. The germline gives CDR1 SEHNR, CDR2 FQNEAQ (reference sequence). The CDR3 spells CASSFTSVGEQFF. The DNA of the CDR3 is TGTGCCAGCAGCTTCACTAGCGTCGGTGAGCAGTTCTTC.

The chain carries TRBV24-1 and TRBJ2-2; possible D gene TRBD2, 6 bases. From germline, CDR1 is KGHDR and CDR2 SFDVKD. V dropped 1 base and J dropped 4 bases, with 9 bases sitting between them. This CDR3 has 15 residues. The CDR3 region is CATSDFAGSTGELFF. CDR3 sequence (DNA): TGTGCCACCAGTGATTTTGCGGGATCCACCGGGGAGCTGTTTTTT.

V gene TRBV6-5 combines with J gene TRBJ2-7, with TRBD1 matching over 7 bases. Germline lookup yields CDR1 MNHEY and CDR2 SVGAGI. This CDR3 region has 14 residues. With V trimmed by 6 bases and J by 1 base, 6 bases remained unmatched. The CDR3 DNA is TGTGCCAGCAGATCTACGGGACAGTCCTACGAGCAGTACTTC. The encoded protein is CASRSTGQSYEQYF.

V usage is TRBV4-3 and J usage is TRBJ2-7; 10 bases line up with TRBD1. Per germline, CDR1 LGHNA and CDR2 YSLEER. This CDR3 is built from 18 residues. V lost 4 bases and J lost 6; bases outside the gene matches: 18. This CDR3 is CASSLILTAGTGEPEQYF. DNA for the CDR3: TGCGCCAGCAGCCTGATCTTGACTGCCGGGACAGGGGAACCCGAGCAGTACTTC.

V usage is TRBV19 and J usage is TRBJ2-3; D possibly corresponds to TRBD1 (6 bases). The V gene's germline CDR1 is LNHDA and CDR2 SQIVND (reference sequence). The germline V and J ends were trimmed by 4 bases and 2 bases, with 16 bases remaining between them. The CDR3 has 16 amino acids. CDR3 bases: TGTGCCAGTAGTACCTGGCGGACAGCACTCACAGATACGCAGTATTTT. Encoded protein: CASSTWRTALTDTQYF.

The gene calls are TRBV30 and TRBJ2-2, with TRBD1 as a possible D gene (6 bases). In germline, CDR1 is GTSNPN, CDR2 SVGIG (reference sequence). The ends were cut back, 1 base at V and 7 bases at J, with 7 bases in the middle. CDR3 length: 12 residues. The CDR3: CAWSEGDGELFF. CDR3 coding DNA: TGTGCCTGGAGTGAGGGGGACGGGGAGCTGTTTTTT.

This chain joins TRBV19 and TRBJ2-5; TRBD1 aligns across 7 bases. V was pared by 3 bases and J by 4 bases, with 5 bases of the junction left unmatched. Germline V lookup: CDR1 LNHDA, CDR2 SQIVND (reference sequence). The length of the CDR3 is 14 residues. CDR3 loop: CASSIVTGVETQYF. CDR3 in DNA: TGTGCCAGTAGTATCGTCACAGGGGTAGAGACCCAGTACTTC.

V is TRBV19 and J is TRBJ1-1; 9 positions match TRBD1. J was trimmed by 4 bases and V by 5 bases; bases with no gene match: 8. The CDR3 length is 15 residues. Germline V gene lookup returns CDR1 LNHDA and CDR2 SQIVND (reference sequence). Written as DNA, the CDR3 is TGTGCCAGTAGTTCGAGACGACAGGGGGGCACTGAAGCTTTCTTT. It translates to CASSSRRQGGTEAFF.

DNA of the CDR3: TGTGCCAGCAAATTAAGGGACAGAGACAACTATGGCTACACCTTC. It translates to CASKLRDRDNYGYTF. This sequence joins TRBV11-2 and TRBJ1-2, with 7 bases aligning to TRBD1. V gave up 7 bases and J gave up 2 bases; unmatched junction bases: 10. This CDR3 is 15 amino acids long. Germline V CDR1 and CDR2: SGHAT, FQNNGV.

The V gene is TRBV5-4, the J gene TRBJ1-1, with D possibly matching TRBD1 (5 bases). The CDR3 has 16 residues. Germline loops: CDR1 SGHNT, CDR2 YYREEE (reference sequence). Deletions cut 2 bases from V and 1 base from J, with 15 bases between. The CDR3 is CASSLGGGPKNTEAFF. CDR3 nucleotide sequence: TGTGCCAGCAGCTTAGGCGGGGGACCGAAGAACACTGAAGCTTTCTTT.

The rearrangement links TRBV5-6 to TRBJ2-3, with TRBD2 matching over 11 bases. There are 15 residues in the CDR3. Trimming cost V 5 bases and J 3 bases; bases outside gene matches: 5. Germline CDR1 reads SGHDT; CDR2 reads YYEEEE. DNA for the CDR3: TGTGCCAGCAGAATAGCGGGAGGGCCAACAGATACGCAGTATTTT. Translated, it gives CASRIAGGPTDTQYF. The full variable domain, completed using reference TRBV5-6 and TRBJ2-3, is DAGVTQSPTHLIKTRGQQVTLRCSPKSGHDTVSWYQQALGQGPQFIFQYYEEEERQRGNFPDRFSGHQFPNYSSELNVNALLLGDSALYLCASRIAGGPTDTQYFGPGTRLTVL.

CDR3 in amino acids: CAIRADSNYGYTF. CDR3 nucleotide sequence: TGTGCCATCAGGGCCGACAGTAACTATGGCTACACCTTC. The chain links TRBV15 to TRBJ1-2; D perhaps matches TRBD1 (5 bases). V shed 10 bases and J shed 1 base, with 13 bases lying between them. This CDR3 comprises 13 residues. Germline values: CDR1 LNHNV, CDR2 YYDKDF (reference sequence). The full variable domain, its missing parts supplied by reference TRBV15 and TRBJ1-2, is DAMVIQNPRYQVTQFGKPVTLSCSQTLNHNVMYWYQQKSSQAPKLLFHYYDKDFNNEADTPDNFQSRRPNTSFCFLDIRSPGLGDTAMYLCAIRADSNYGYTFGSGTRLTVV.

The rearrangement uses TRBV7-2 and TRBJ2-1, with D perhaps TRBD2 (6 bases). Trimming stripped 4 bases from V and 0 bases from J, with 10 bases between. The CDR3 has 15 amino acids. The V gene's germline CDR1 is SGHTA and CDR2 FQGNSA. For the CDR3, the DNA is TGTGCCAGCAGCTCGATAGCGGTCTCCTACAATGAGCAGTTCTTC. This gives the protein CASSSIAVSYNEQFF.

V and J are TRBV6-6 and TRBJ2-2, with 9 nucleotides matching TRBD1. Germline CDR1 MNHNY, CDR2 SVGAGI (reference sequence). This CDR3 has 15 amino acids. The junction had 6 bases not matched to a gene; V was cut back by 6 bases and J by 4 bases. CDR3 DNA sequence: TGTGCCAGCAGGCCTGGGACAGGGTTCACCGGGGAGCTGTTTTTT. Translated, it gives CASRPGTGFTGELFF.

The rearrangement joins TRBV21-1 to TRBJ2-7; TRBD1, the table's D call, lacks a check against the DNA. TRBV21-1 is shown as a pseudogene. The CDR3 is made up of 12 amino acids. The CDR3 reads CASTGTAYEQYF. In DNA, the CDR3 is TGTGCCAGCACCGGGACAGCTTACGAGCAGTACTTC.